This note documents a single T cell receptor beta chain sequence. Its antigen is undetermined. For the second PCR, which ran for about 7 to 12 cycles, a sample-barcoded 5' primer and a J-beta primer mix were used. Each cDNA molecule carried a tag from a template-switch adaptor that contained 12 random nucleotides. One entry per CDR3 protein, called by TCRdb with MiXCR from the 5' RACE reads. The data contain 800,000 to 950,000 distinct CDR3 sequences, about 29% of them singletons. The CDR3 has 17 residues. Germline CDR1 reads MDHEN; CDR2 reads SYDVKM. V was pared by 10 bases and J by 5 bases, with 15 bases of the junction left unmatched. These data belong to a study of blood T cells in healthy people across ages. The study, taken as a whole, reports: A roughly linear age-dependent decrease characterized TCR beta diversity per million T cells. PBMCs left unsorted prevented a conclusive naive versus antigen-experienced comparison.

These data also formed part of another study, on T cells of mothers and their children. That investigation notes: Compared with unrelated pairs, related mother-child pairs had slightly higher, non-significant overlap.

Material for sequencing was blood. The TCR comes from a woman aged 40 to 49 in good health. This rearrangement joins TRBV28 to TRBJ2-7; 15 nucleotides agree with TRBD2. CDR3 bases: TGTGCCATGGGCTCCGCCGGGACTAGCGGGAGGATCCACGAGCAGTACTTC. It is translated as CAMGSAGTSGRIHEQYF.